This is a list of T cell receptor beta chains from one sample in a study of cytotoxic CD8 clonotypes in ibrutinib-treated CLL. Some clones are missing from TCRdb's copy, which holds only in-frame ones; the method was immunoSEQ multiplex PCR. Found here are about 29,000 clones, roughly 76% of them singletons; the top ten hold less than 55%. The sequences come from PBMCs, collected after 36 months of ibrutinib treatment. These receptors were collected from a human donor with chronic lymphocytic leukemia. Both conserved end residues are trimmed from each CDR3. The order of the fields is CDR3 length, J gene, V gene, CDR3 protein.

CDR3 length: 11
J gene: TRBJ2-4
V gene: TRBV9
CDR3 protein: ASSAGTSYIQY

CDR3 length: 12
J gene: TRBJ1-6
V gene: TRBV5-1
CDR3 protein: ASSLEFSGSPLH

CDR3 length: 12
J gene: TRBJ1-1
V gene: TRBV4-1
CDR3 protein: ASSQRQMNTEAF

CDR3 length: 13
J gene: TRBJ2-5
V gene: TRBV27
CDR3 protein: ASSLRRLGVETQY

CDR3 length: 13
J gene: TRBJ2-3
V gene: TRBV11-2
CDR3 protein: ASSLALTSTDTQY

CDR3 length: 13
J gene: TRBJ1-1
V gene: TRBV5-6
CDR3 protein: ASSSPTPEDTEAF

CDR3 length: 13
J gene: TRBJ2-2
V gene: TRBV18
CDR3 protein: ASSPLGEGTGELF

CDR3 length: 13
J gene: TRBJ1-4
V gene: TRBV6-1
CDR3 protein: ASSLRDTINEKLF

CDR3 length: 9
J gene: TRBJ1-1
V gene: TRBV19
CDR3 protein: ATGTRAEAF

CDR3 length: 13
J gene: TRBJ2-5
V gene: TRBV14
CDR3 protein: ASSQGSQGWETQY

CDR3 length: 14
J gene: TRBJ1-2
V gene: TRBV11-2
CDR3 protein: ASSLWGGGYDYGYT

CDR3 length: 10
J gene: TRBJ2-2
V gene: TRBV16
CDR3 protein: ASSHNTGELF

CDR3 length: 12
J gene: TRBJ1-6
V gene: TRBV7-9
CDR3 protein: ASAQGVSNSPLH

CDR3 length: 13
J gene: TRBJ2-1
V gene: TRBV5-1
CDR3 protein: ASSSPTGLDNEQF

CDR3 length: 12
J gene: TRBJ1-3
V gene: TRBV2
CDR3 protein: ASGREGSGNTIY